The 20 T cell receptor beta chains below were found in one sample sequenced in a study of T-cell reconstitution after alpha-beta-depleted transplantation in children. Unique molecular identifiers were used to barcode this TCRbeta library. TCRdb recomputed calls from the PCR reads with MiXCR, one row per CDR3 protein. In the table there are about 640,000 distinct CDR3 sequences, under 15% of which are singletons. Sample: PBMCs, mostly from graft donor cells, taken 360 days after TCRalphabeta/CD19-depleted stem cell transplant. All receptors come from a male patient between 5 and 17 years old who had a stem cell transplant for acute myeloid leukemia, so the T cells may come from the graft donor.

The rearrangement links TRBV29-1 to TRBJ2-7, with D perhaps TRBD1 (5 bases). The CDR3 runs 13 residues. V lost 7 bases and J 4 bases, leaving 17 bases between the germline ends. CDR1 and CDR2 (germline): SQVTM, ANQGSEA. The CDR3 is CSGGETLGYEQYF. The CDR3 DNA reads TGCAGCGGGGGCGAAACCCTTGGTTACGAGCAGTACTTC.

This clonotype was picked up many times. The CDR3 reads CAIRRDSWTQYF. DNA for the CDR3: TGTGCCATCAGGAGGGATAGCTGGACGCAGTATTTT. The chain links TRBV10-3 to TRBJ2-3; D might be TRBD2 (5 bases). The CDR3 is 12 amino acids. Looked up from germline, CDR1 is ENHRY and CDR2 is SYGVKD. V lost 6 bases, J lost 9 bases, and 13 bases lay in between.

V and J are TRBV5-5 and TRBJ2-1, with 7 nucleotides matching TRBD2. This CDR3 spans 15 amino acids. Unmatched junction bases numbered 8, after V lost 4 bases and J lost 4 bases. The germline V gene has CDR1 SGHKS and CDR2 YYEKEE (reference sequence). The CDR3 nucleotides are TGTGCCAGCAGCCCGGCGGCGGGAGAGTACAATGAGCAGTTCTTC. Amino acids: CASSPAAGEYNEQFF.

Points on this clonotype: Given the absence of the conserved phenylalanine or tryptophan at the CDR3 end, a read error is likely. The chain links TRBV11-2 to TRBJ1-1, with D maybe TRBD1 (6 bases). In germline, CDR1 is SGHAT, CDR2 FQNNGV. CDR3 length: 15 residues. With 5 bases removed from V and 0 bases from J, the gap between germline ends came to 13 bases. The CDR3 DNA follows: TGTGCCAGCAGCCCGCAGGGGTTAGTGAACACTGAAGCTTTCTGT. Translating it yields CASSPQGLVNTEAFC.

The V and J genes are TRBV5-4 and TRBJ2-7; 8 bases are a match to TRBD1. The CDR3 spans 13 residues. Germline CDR1 and CDR2: SGHNT and YYREEE (reference sequence). Losses at the gene ends were 3 bases for V and 5 bases for J; bases not matched to a gene: 4. The CDR3 coding sequence is TGTGCCAGCAGCTCGGACAGGGACCACGAGCAGTACGTC. It translates to CASSSDRDHEQYV.

The V call is TRBV7-9, the J call TRBJ1-2; TRBD1 matches 7 bases. Germline CDR1 SEHNR, CDR2 FQNEAQ (reference sequence). V was clipped by 6 bases and J by 4 bases; unmatched bases: 8. This CDR3 region has 14 residues. The CDR3 DNA sequence: TGTGCCAGCAGACCCCGGGACAGTATCTATGGCTACACCTTC. It translates to CASRPRDSIYGYTF.

This rearrangement joins TRBV12-3 or TRBV12-4 to TRBJ2-1; 14 bases line up with TRBD2. This CDR3 contains 19 residues. J was trimmed by 0 bases and V by 8 bases; bases with no gene match: 12. Here the CDR3 DNA reads TGTGCCAGCTGCCTGGGACTAGCGGGAGAGAAGGGCTCCTACAATGAGCAGTTCTTC. Amino acid sequence: CASCLGLAGEKGSYNEQFF.

The rearrangement links TRBV12-3 or TRBV12-4 to TRBJ2-1; 11 positions agree with TRBD1. CDR3 size: 15 residues. V was clipped by 7 bases and J by 7 bases; unmatched bases: 9. DNA for the CDR3: TGTGCCAGCACCACGGGACAGGGGGGATGGAATGAGCAGTTCTTC. This gives the protein CASTTGQGGWNEQFF.

The V call is TRBV5-1, the J call TRBJ1-1; weak D call: TRBD1 (5 bases). This CDR3 contains 12 residues. From germline, CDR1 is SGHRS and CDR2 YFSETQ. Trimming pared 5 bases from V and 4 bases from J, leaving 9 bases between. The CDR3 DNA reads TGCGCCAGCAGTCAGGGAGTCACTGAAGCTTTCTTT. Translating it yields CASSQGVTEAFF. The full variable domain, completed using reference TRBV5-1 and TRBJ1-1, is KAGVTQTPRYLIKTRGQQVTLSCSPISGHRSVSWYQQTPGQGLQFLFEYFSETQRNKGNFPGRFSGRQFSNSRSEMNVSTLELGDSALYLCASSQGVTEAFFGQGTRLTVV.

This clonotype was seen more than once but under ten times. CDR3 loop: CATSDAQGADQPQHF. The CDR3 DNA reads as TGTGCCACCAGTGATGCTCAGGGGGCAGATCAGCCCCAGCATTTT. The V and J genes are TRBV24-1 and TRBJ1-5, with TRBD1 matching over 8 bases. V was pared by 3 bases and J by 5 bases, with 5 bases of the junction left unmatched. The germline V gene has CDR1 KGHDR and CDR2 SFDVKD. The CDR3 loop spans 15 amino acids.

Only a few counts were recorded for this clonotype. The rearrangement uses TRBV7-3 and TRBJ2-2; a weak D match, TRBD2 (7 bases). Germline lookup yields CDR1 SGHTA and CDR2 FQGTGA. CDR3 length: 16 residues. The V and J ends lost 5 bases and 4 bases respectively, with 17 bases between them. CDR3 amino acids: CASSPTGGLITGELFF. The CDR3 DNA is TGTGCCAGCAGCCCCACGGGGGGCTTGATCACCGGGGAGCTGTTTTTT. Complete variable domain (other parts from reference TRBV7-3 and TRBJ2-2): GAGVSQTPSNKVTEKGKYVELRCDPISGHTALYWYRQSLGQGPEFLIYFQGTGAADDSGLPNDRFFAVRPEGSVSTLKIQRTERGDSAVYLCASSPTGGLITGELFFGEGSRLTVL.

This clonotype was counted a few times. The V and J genes are TRBV28 and TRBJ2-1, with TRBD2 identical over 9 bases. V was pared by 8 bases and J by 2 bases, with 4 bases of the junction left unmatched. Per the germline V gene, CDR1 is MDHEN and CDR2 is SYDVKM. This CDR3 region has 14 residues. Here the CDR3 reads CASLASGTYNEQFF. The CDR3 DNA sequence: TGTGCCAGCCTTGCTAGCGGGACCTACAATGAGCAGTTCTTC.

In this sample, this clonotype turned up a few times. The chain couples TRBV30 to TRBJ2-1, with a weak D call TRBD2 (6 bases). Per germline, CDR1 GTSNPN and CDR2 SVGIG (reference sequence). The CDR3 totals 11 residues. V was clipped by 2 bases and J by 15 bases, with 14 bases between them. For the CDR3, the DNA is TGTGCCTGGAGTCTGGGGGGTAAGCGGTTCTTC. Its protein is CAWSLGGKRFF.

This clonotype was found a few times. The rearrangement uses TRBV10-3 and TRBJ2-7; perhaps TRBD1 as D (6 bases). V lost 8 bases and J 6 bases, leaving 17 bases between the germline ends. Germline CDR1 and CDR2: ENHRY and SYGVKD. This CDR3 region has 13 residues. The CDR3: CAIPGAGEGEQYF. As DNA, the CDR3 is TGTGCCATCCCAGGGGCAGGGGAAGGCGAGCAGTACTTC.

Only a few counts were recorded for this clonotype. The V call is TRBV7-3, the J call TRBJ1-1; D remains unclear. Germline CDR1 reads SGHTA; CDR2 reads FQGTGA. This CDR3 comprises 14 residues. Trimming stripped 2 bases from V and 0 bases from J, with 7 bases between. The CDR3 sequence: CASSLQVVNTEAFF. CDR3 bases: TGTGCCAGCAGCTTACAGGTTGTGAACACTGAAGCTTTCTTT.

This clonotype has a handful of counts. A junction end diverges from the germline sequence, so it may reflect a read error. The gene calls are TRBV20-1 and TRBJ2-3; 7 bases map to TRBD2. The germline V gene has CDR1 DFQATT and CDR2 SNEGSKA (reference sequence). This CDR3 is built from 17 residues. The CDR3 DNA reads as TGCAGTTCTAGTTCACATCGGGTTAGCGGGAGCACAGATACGCAGTATTTT. It is translated as CSSSSHRVSGSTDTQYF.

This clonotype was recorded at least ten times. The V call is TRBV28, the J call TRBJ2-3; TRBD2 matches 15 bases. CDR1 and CDR2 from the germline V gene are MDHEN and SYDVKM. This CDR3 comprises 16 residues. J lost 7 bases, V lost 4 bases, and 6 bases had no gene match. The CDR3 here is CASSSGLAGGPNTQYF. CDR3 DNA sequence: TGTGCCAGCAGTTCCGGACTAGCGGGAGGGCCAAATACGCAGTATTTT.

V gene TRBV11-1 combines with J gene TRBJ2-7, with 9 bases lining up with TRBD1. CDR1 and CDR2 (germline): SGHAT, FQDESV (reference sequence). CDR3 length equals 16 residues. Trimming at V came to 4 bases and at J to 5 bases, leaving 12 bases not matched to a gene. CDR3 nucleotide sequence: TGTGCCAGCAGCTCAGCCTGGGGGACAGGGTCCGACGAGCAGTACTTC. Protein: CASSSAWGTGSDEQYF. Together with reference TRBV11-1 and TRBJ2-7, the CDR3 gives the full variable domain: EAEVAQSPRYKITEKSQAVAFWCDPISGHATLYWYRQILGQGPELLVQFQDESVVDDSQLPKDRFSAERLKGVDSTLKIQPAELGDSAMYLCASSSAWGTGSDEQYFGPGTRLTVT.

The V and J genes are TRBV7-2 and TRBJ2-3, with a possible D match to TRBD2 (6 bases). Trimming removed 5 bases at V and 8 bases at J, with 14 bases between. This CDR3 region has 13 residues. The V gene's germline CDR1 is SGHTA and CDR2 FQGNSA. This CDR3 is CASSQIAVATQYF. The DNA of the CDR3 is TGTGCCAGCAGCCAAATAGCGGTAGCTACGCAGTATTTT. Complete variable domain (other parts from reference TRBV7-2 and TRBJ2-3): GAGVSQSPSNKVTEKGKDVELRCDPISGHTALYWYRQSLGQGLEFLIYFQGNSAPDKSGLPSDRFSAERTGGSVSTLTIQRTQQEDSAVYLCASSQIAVATQYFGPGTRLTVL.

J is TRBJ2-3 and V is TRBV29-1, with D uncertain. The CDR3 is made up of 13 amino acids. V lost 4 bases to trimming and J lost 8 bases, with 16 bases between them. In germline, CDR1 is SQVTM, CDR2 ANQGSEA. CDR3 loop: CSVGTVSVGTQYF. The CDR3, as DNA: TGCAGCGTTGGGACCGTGTCTGTTGGTACGCAGTATTTT.